The present entry profiles one TCR beta chain with its context. As yet, its antigen is unknown. The sample holds other DNA sequences that translate to the same CDR3. The data were obtained in a study of T cell responses to AZD1222 COVID-19 vaccine. The V gene lost 5 bases and the J gene lost 1 base, with 11 bases spanning the gap. Germline assignment: CDR1 SEHNR and CDR2 FQNEAQ (reference sequence). The CDR3 covers 14 residues. General study findings and limits: The donor group comprised mostly white British people and more females; the analysis possibly underestimated clonal diversity.

Using immunoSEQ multiplex PCR, the repertoire was profiled, and TCRdb retains in-frame clones only, with some absent. The repertoire has some 150,000 clones, more than 70% of them found once; the top ten carry approximately 3%. This sequence joins TRBV7-9 and TRBJ1-1; D is unresolved. This specimen consisted of peripheral blood, obtained 28 days after the second AZD1222 dose. This TCR was sampled from an adult who received the AZD1222 COVID-19 vaccine. The CDR3 loop reads CASSLLGGNTEAFF. In DNA form, the CDR3 reads TGTGCCAGCAGCCTCCTAGGAGGGAACACTGAAGCTTTCTTT.